This T cell receptor (beta chain) was recorded in a study of T-cell reconstitution after alpha-beta-depleted transplantation in children. The CDR3 runs 15 residues. Per germline, CDR1 SGHTA and CDR2 FQGNSA. J gave up 3 bases and V 1 base, and 1 base lay outside the gene matches. Study results and limitations: Surviving recipient T cells and thymic progenitors accounted for the high day-60 TCRbeta diversity observed in some patients. It was newly produced T cells that mostly accounted for T-cell counts and diversity one year after transplant. Several hundred expanded graft clones reportedly were the source of alpha-beta T cells about two months after transplant.

The TCRbeta library incorporated unique molecular identifiers. Using its own MiXCR run on the PCR reads, TCRdb lists one record per CDR3 protein. Of about 200,000 distinct CDR3 sequences listed, roughly 9.1% are singletons. As for this clonotype: Its antigen is still unknown.

Source: PBMCs, mostly from graft donor cells, taken 360 days after TCRalphabeta/CD19-depleted stem cell transplant. This clonotype was obtained from a male patient between 2 and 9 years old who had a stem cell transplant for acute myeloid leukemia, so the T cells may come from the graft donor. The rearrangement uses TRBV7-2 and TRBJ2-1; 9 bases fit TRBD1. This chain's CDR3 is CASSLGQGDYNEQFF. Here the CDR3 DNA reads TGTGCCAGCAGCTTAGGACAGGGGGACTACAATGAGCAGTTCTTC.